The 8 T cell receptor beta chains below were found in one sample sequenced in a study of T cells in Graves' hyperthyroidism and ophthalmopathy. From RNA transcripts, TCR beta CDR3 regions were amplified. HTBI primers were employed in a first-round RT-PCR of the TCR CDR3. TCRdb re-called the multiplex PCR reads through MiXCR, storing one row per CDR3 protein. Here the sample spans 550,000 to 850,000 distinct CDR3 sequences, under 20% being singletons. The sequenced sample consisted of blood. All receptors derive from a woman aged 50 to 60 with Graves' hyperthyroidism that later progressed to Graves' ophthalmopathy.

The sample holds many counts of this clonotype. The V and J genes are TRBV20-1 and TRBJ2-1; 13 bases are shared with TRBD2. The J segment lost 4 bases and the V segment lost 6 bases, leaving 6 bases of the junction unmatched. Germline assignment: CDR1 DFQATT and CDR2 SNEGSKA (reference sequence). The CDR3 is made up of 15 amino acids. CDR3: CSAQRLAGGYNEQFF. In nucleotides, the CDR3 is TGCAGTGCCCAAAGACTAGCGGGGGGATACAATGAGCAGTTCTTC.

This clonotype was observed at least ten times. This chain connects TRBV18 to TRBJ1-2; TRBD1 matches at 8 bases. The CDR3 is 15 residues long. Germline CDR1 and CDR2: KGHSH and LQKENI. V was pared by 5 bases and J by 4 bases, with 9 bases of the junction left unmatched. CDR3: CASSTATGALYGYTF. The DNA of the CDR3 is TGTGCCAGCTCAACCGCGACAGGGGCCCTCTATGGCTACACCTTC.

The chain links TRBV6-2 or TRBV6-3 to TRBJ2-5; the D gene is possibly TRBD1 (7 bases). The CDR3 extends over 14 amino acids. Germline CDR1 is MNHEY and CDR2 is SVGEGT. With 10 bases removed from V and 5 bases from J, the gap between germline ends came to 20 bases. The CDR3 bases are TGTGCCACGCTCTCCAGGGGGGCGTGGGAGACCCAGTACTTC. Translating gives CATLSRGAWETQYF.

The rearrangement links TRBV6-1 to TRBJ1-1; D gene ambiguous. Per the germline V gene, CDR1 is MNHNS and CDR2 is SASEGT. The V end was cut by 6 bases, the J end by 4 bases, with 21 bases between. The CDR3 has 16 amino acids. The CDR3 region has the DNA TGTGCCAGCAGCGGTCCGGGTCCAGTCGCTAGCACTGAAGCTTTCTTT. This gives the protein CASSGPGPVASTEAFF.

This clonotype appeared many times. The J gene is TRBJ1-1, the V gene TRBV2; 8 bases are shared with TRBD1. CDR1 and CDR2 (germline): SNHLY, FYNNEI. With 8 bases clipped from V and 1 base from J, the junction kept 9 bases outside the gene matches. The CDR3 runs to 15 residues. The CDR3 reads CASGRHQGANTEAFF. In DNA form, the CDR3 reads TGTGCCAGCGGCAGACACCAGGGGGCGAACACTGAAGCTTTCTTT.

There are many counts of this clonotype. The chain is built from TRBV29-1 and TRBJ2-7, with D possibly matching TRBD1 (6 bases). In germline, CDR1 is SQVTM, CDR2 ANQGSEA. The ends were cut back, 7 bases at V and 5 bases at J, with 15 bases in the middle. The CDR3 is made up of 12 amino acids. CDR3 bases: TGCAGCGCCGTCAGGGGTGAAGACGAGCAGTACTTC. Translating it yields CSAVRGEDEQYF.

The table lists this clonotype with many counts. The chain employs TRBV5-1 and TRBJ2-5; TRBD1 agrees at 7 bases. The CDR3 extends over 14 amino acids. Germline V gives CDR1 SGHRS, CDR2 YFSETQ. With 0 bases clipped from V and 4 bases from J, the junction kept 3 bases outside the gene matches. CDR3: CASSLGQGAETQYF. CDR3 in DNA: TGCGCCAGCAGCTTGGGACAGGGTGCAGAGACCCAGTACTTC.

This clonotype was picked up many times. The chain joins TRBV12-3 or TRBV12-4 to TRBJ2-7; the match to TRBD2 covers 7 bases. V lost 6 bases and J lost 3; bases outside the gene matches: 5. This CDR3 comprises 13 residues. The CDR3 protein is CASSPRDYYEQYF. The CDR3 bases are TGTGCCAGCAGCCCCCGGGACTACTACGAGCAGTACTTC.